This passage covers 7 T cell receptor beta chains from one sample sequenced in a study of CD8 T cells in ankylosing spondylitis. One entry per CDR3 protein, called by TCRdb with MiXCR from the 5' RACE reads. Of some 250,000 distinct CDR3 sequences in the sample, 24% were seen once. What was sequenced was blood, either unsorted or a sorted T cell fraction (not recorded which). Receptor source: a male donor with ankylosing spondylitis or in good health (not recorded which).

The rearrangement links TRBV20-1 to TRBJ2-7, with D perhaps matching TRBD2 (5 bases). Germline V gene sequence: CDR1 DFQATT, CDR2 SNEGSKA (reference sequence). V was cut by 6 bases and J by 4 bases, with 19 bases left in between. The CDR3 covers 14 residues. CDR3 protein: CSAPSIEGKYEQYF. In DNA, the CDR3 is TGCAGTGCCCCCTCAATTGAGGGAAAGTACGAGCAGTACTTC.

This clonotype was found many times. The chain couples TRBV18 to TRBJ2-2, with D unclear. This CDR3 spans 14 amino acids. The germline V and J ends were trimmed by 5 bases and 0 bases, with 7 bases remaining between them. Germline V gives CDR1 KGHSH, CDR2 LQKENI. The CDR3: CASSAAANTGELFF. The DNA for the CDR3 is TGTGCCAGCTCAGCCGCCGCGAACACCGGGGAGCTGTTTTTT.

The V gene is TRBV7-3, the J gene TRBJ2-5; a weak D match, TRBD2 (5 bases). Germline CDR1 SGHTA, CDR2 FQGTGA. Between the trimmed V and J ends, which lost 2 bases and 2 bases, there was a span of 12 bases. CDR3 size: 15 residues. CDR3 in amino acids: CASSLGGNQQETQYF. In nucleotides, the CDR3 is TGTGCCAGCAGCTTAGGAGGAAACCAGCAAGAGACCCAGTACTTC.

This clonotype occurred many times. The chain carries TRBV29-1 and TRBJ2-7, with 9 nucleotides matching TRBD1. The germline V gene encodes CDR1 SQVTM and CDR2 ANQGSEA. Trimming took 5 bases from V and 3 from J; bases not matched to a gene: 8. The CDR3 spans 14 residues. CDR3 DNA sequence: TGCAGCGTTAACTCCGGGACAGGGTTCTACGAGCAGTACTTC. Translation: CSVNSGTGFYEQYF.

V is TRBV7-2 and J is TRBJ2-5; tentatively, D is TRBD1 or TRBD2 (5 bases each). Deletions cut 5 bases from V and 7 bases from J, with 26 bases between. Germline values: CDR1 SGHTA, CDR2 FQGNSA. CDR3 length: 17 residues. CDR3 sequence (DNA): TGTGCCAGCAGCACCAACCCCTCGGGACGTCGTTGGGGGACCCAGTACTTC. Protein product: CASSTNPSGRRWGTQYF.

The chain employs TRBV27 and TRBJ2-7; 8 bases are shared with TRBD2. The CDR3 spans 14 residues. Germline V gene lookup returns CDR1 MNHEY and CDR2 SMNVEV (reference sequence). Trimming took 8 bases from V and 5 from J; bases not matched to a gene: 11. The CDR3 reads CASAAEGRGDEQYF. The DNA for the CDR3 is TGTGCCAGCGCGGCCGAAGGGCGGGGGGACGAGCAGTACTTC.

This clonotype has at least ten counts. The chain uses TRBV20-1 and TRBJ2-3; no clear D. The CDR3 has 11 residues. Germline CDR1 and CDR2: DFQATT and SNEGSKA (reference sequence). V gave up 3 bases and J gave up 4 bases, with 5 bases separating them. The chain's CDR3 is CSASFPDTQYF. The CDR3 DNA is TGCAGTGCTAGTTTTCCAGATACGCAGTATTTT.